This TCR beta chain was captured in a study of T cell repertoires in cytomegalovirus infection. Study-wide context: It was the public TCR beta signatures that indicated both CMV infection and matching HLA type. Study findings and constraints: Pooled public TCR beta family frequency picked out CMV carriers with the relevant HLA. There were HLA-C-restricted CMV-specific TCR beta clonotypes dominating the ex vivo response.

The sample holds many counts of this clonotype. Its antigen is still unknown. MiXCR, applied by TCRdb to the reads, yields one record per CDR3 protein. The data show nearly 450,000 distinct CDR3 sequences, roughly a third seen once. Germline V gene lookup returns CDR1 SGHTA and CDR2 FQGTGA. The CDR3 length is 17 residues. V was shortened by 2 bases and J by 0 bases, with 14 bases between the two germline ends. V gene TRBV7-3 combines with J gene TRBJ2-1; the D is unclear. This TCR came from a human donor in good health (CMV status not recorded). Some clones in this sample may be carry-over from other donors' samples. The sample taken for sequencing was PBMCs. CDR3 in amino acids: CASSLGFPSSSYNEQFF. CDR3 coding DNA: TGTGCCAGCAGCTTAGGGTTCCCCTCAAGCTCCTACAATGAGCAGTTCTTC.